This entry lists 8 T cell receptor beta chains sequenced from one sample in a study of human T cells and chemical hapten exposure. The time point is: patch test 1, 2 weeks after DPC sensitization. Treatment meaning: therapeutic diphenylcyclopropenone sensitization with weekly scalp DPC. A single record per CDR3 protein comes from TCRdb applying MiXCR to the RACE reads. The data contain some 120,000 distinct CDR3 sequences, about 12% of them singletons. The specimen was whole blood, collected in connection with sensitization to the hapten diphenylcyclopropenone (DPC). These receptors were taken from a woman between 50 and 59 years old with alopecia areata. Some clones in this sample may be carry-over from other donors' samples.

This chain connects TRBV5-1 to TRBJ2-3; 7 positions agree with TRBD2. V trimming: 4 bases; J trimming: 9 bases; junction bases outside the gene matches: 8. CDR3 size: 13 residues. In germline, CDR1 is SGHRS, CDR2 YFSETQ. CDR3 DNA sequence: TGCGCCAGCAGCCTGGAGTGGGGAGGGACGCAGTATTTT. As protein: CASSLEWGGTQYF.

This clonotype was seen at least ten times. The chain joins TRBV5-1 to TRBJ2-7; D may be TRBD1 (6 bases). There are 15 residues in the CDR3. The V end was cut by 0 bases, the J end by 2 bases, with 12 bases between. Germline V lookup: CDR1 SGHRS, CDR2 YFSETQ. In DNA form, the CDR3 reads TGCGCCAGCAGCTTGGCCGGGACACTTACCTACGAGCAGTACTTC. It is translated as CASSLAGTLTYEQYF. The whole variable domain, remainder taken from reference TRBV5-1 and TRBJ2-7, is KAGVTQTPRYLIKTRGQQVTLSCSPISGHRSVSWYQQTPGQGLQFLFEYFSETQRNKGNFPGRFSGRQFSNSRSEMNVSTLELGDSALYLCASSLAGTLTYEQYFGPGTRLTVT.

This clonotype was found many times. This chain uses TRBV5-6 with TRBJ2-2, with TRBD2 matching over 8 bases. After removal of 0 bases from V and 5 bases from J, the junction contained 3 bases not matched to a gene. This CDR3 comprises 15 residues. Germline CDR1 reads SGHDT; CDR2 reads YYEEEE. The CDR3 loop is CASSLVAGGTGELFF. CDR3 sequence (DNA): TGTGCCAGCAGCTTGGTTGCGGGAGGTACCGGGGAGCTGTTTTTT.

As regards this clonotype: This sequence may be a read error, since a much larger clone differs from it by one base. The rearrangement uses TRBV3-1 and TRBJ2-6, with a weak D call TRBD2 (6 bases). The CDR3 loop spans 18 amino acids. Germline V gene data show CDR1 as LGHDT and CDR2 as YNNKEL (reference sequence). The CDR3 DNA reads TGTGCCAGCAGCCATATAAGACTAGTATTTGCTGGGGCCAACATCCTGACTTTC. It is translated as CASSHIRLVFAGANILTF. The entire variable domain, with the rest obtained from reference TRBV3-1 and TRBJ2-6, is as follows: DTAVSQTPKYLVTQMGNDKSIKCEQNLGHDTMYWYKQDSKKFLKIMFSYNNKELIINETVPNRFSPKSPDKAHLNLHINSLELGDSAVYFCASSHIRLVFAGANILTFGAGSRLTVL.

The genes are TRBV29-1 and TRBJ1-2; the D gene is possibly TRBD1 (6 bases). The CDR3 is made up of 13 amino acids. From germline, CDR1 is SQVTM and CDR2 ANQGSEA. Trimming left V 6 bases short and J 4 bases short, with 15 bases between. The CDR3 here is CSVPEGGLYGYTF. The CDR3 DNA reads TGCAGCGTCCCGGAAGGGGGTCTCTATGGCTACACCTTC.

The J gene is TRBJ2-3, the V gene TRBV5-1, with 10 bases identical to TRBD1. The V and J ends lost 0 bases and 6 bases, in that order; junction bases with no gene match: 7. The germline gives CDR1 SGHRS, CDR2 YFSETQ. The CDR3 spans 16 residues. Written as DNA, the CDR3 is TGCGCCAGCAGCTTGGCAGGGACAGGGGAATCGGATACGCAGTATTTT. Its translation: CASSLAGTGESDTQYF.

The table lists this clonotype with many counts. This chain uses TRBV7-9 with TRBJ1-6; D is undetermined. The CDR3 loop spans 16 amino acids. Trimming took off 4 bases at V and 0 bases at J, with 10 bases between the two ends. The germline V gene encodes CDR1 SEHNR and CDR2 FQNEAQ (reference sequence). CDR3 amino acids: CASSSDANSYNSPLHF. CDR3 nucleotide sequence: TGTGCCAGCAGCTCGGACGCCAACTCCTATAATTCACCCCTCCACTTT.

This clonotype occurred a few times. This chain links TRBV20-1 with TRBJ2-7; TRBD2 agrees at 7 bases. V dropped 4 bases and J dropped 2; count of bases not matched to a gene: 5. This CDR3 is built from 13 residues. The germline gives CDR1 DFQATT, CDR2 SNEGSKA (reference sequence). The CDR3 is CSATGGHTYEQYF. CDR3 bases: TGCAGTGCTACGGGAGGCCACACCTACGAGCAGTACTTC.